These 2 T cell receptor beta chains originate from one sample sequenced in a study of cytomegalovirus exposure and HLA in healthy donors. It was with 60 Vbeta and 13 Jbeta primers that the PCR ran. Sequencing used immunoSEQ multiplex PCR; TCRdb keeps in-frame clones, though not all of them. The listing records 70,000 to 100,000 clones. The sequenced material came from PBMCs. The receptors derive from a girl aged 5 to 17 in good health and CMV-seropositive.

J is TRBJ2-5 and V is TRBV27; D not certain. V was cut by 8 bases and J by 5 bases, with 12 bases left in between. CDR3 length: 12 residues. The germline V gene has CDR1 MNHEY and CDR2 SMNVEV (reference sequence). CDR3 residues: CASGLFSETQYF. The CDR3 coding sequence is TGTGCCAGCGGGTTATTCTCGGAGACCCAGTACTTC.

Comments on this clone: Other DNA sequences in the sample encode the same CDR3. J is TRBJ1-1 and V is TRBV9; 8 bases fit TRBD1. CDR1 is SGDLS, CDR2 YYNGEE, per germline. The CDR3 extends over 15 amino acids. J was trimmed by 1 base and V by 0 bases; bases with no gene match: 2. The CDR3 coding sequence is TGTGCCAGCAGCGTAGACGGGACAGGGAACACTGAAGCTTTCTTT. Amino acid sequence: CASSVDGTGNTEAFF.